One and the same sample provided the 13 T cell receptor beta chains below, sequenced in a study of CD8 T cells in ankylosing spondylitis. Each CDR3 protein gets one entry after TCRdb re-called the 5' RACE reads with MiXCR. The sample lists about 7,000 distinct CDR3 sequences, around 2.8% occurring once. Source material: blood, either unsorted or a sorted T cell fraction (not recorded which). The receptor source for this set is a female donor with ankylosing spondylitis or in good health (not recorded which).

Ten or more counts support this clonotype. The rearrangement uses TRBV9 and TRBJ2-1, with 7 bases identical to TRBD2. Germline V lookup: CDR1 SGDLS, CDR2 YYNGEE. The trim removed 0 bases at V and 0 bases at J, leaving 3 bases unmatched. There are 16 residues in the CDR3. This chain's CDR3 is CASSVGGGPSYNEQFF. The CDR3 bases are TGTGCCAGCAGCGTAGGCGGGGGACCCTCCTACAATGAGCAGTTCTTC.

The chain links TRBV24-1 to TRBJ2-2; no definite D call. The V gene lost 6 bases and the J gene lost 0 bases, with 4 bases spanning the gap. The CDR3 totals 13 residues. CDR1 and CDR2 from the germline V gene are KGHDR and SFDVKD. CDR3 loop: CATSLANTGELFF. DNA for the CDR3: TGTGCCACCAGTCTTGCGAACACCGGGGAGCTGTTTTTT.

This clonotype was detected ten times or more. The CDR3 coding sequence is TGTGCCAGCAGCGTAGGGGGGGGTTTTGATTCACCCCTCCACTTT. It yields the protein CASSVGGGFDSPLHF. V usage is TRBV9 and J usage is TRBJ1-6; tentative D call: TRBD1 (5 bases). The CDR3 length is 15 residues. The V end lost 0 bases, the J end lost 8 bases, and 12 bases lay between the germline ends. Germline V gene data show CDR1 as SGDLS and CDR2 as YYNGEE.

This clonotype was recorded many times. The CDR3 protein is CASSFRDGSSYEQYF. As DNA, the CDR3 is TGTGCCAGCAGCTTTAGGGACGGGAGCTCCTACGAGCAGTACTTC. The J gene is TRBJ2-7, the V gene TRBV9; tentatively, D is TRBD2 (6 bases). The V gene lost 4 bases and the J gene lost 0 bases, with 14 bases spanning the gap. CDR1 and CDR2 from the germline V gene are SGDLS and YYNGEE. CDR3 length: 15 residues.

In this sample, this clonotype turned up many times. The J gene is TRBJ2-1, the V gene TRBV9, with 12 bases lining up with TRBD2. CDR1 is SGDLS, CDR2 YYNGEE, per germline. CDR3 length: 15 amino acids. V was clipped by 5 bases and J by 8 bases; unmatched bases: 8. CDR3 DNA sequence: TGTGCCAGCAGGGCGACTAGCGGGAGTATGGATGAGCAGTTCTTC. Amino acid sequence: CASRATSGSMDEQFF. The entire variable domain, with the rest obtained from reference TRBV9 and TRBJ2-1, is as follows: DSGVTQTPKHLITATGQRVTLRCSPRSGDLSVYWYQQSLDQGLQFLIQYYNGEERAKGNILERFSAQQFPDLHSELNLSSLELGDSALYFCASRATSGSMDEQFFGPGTRLTVL.

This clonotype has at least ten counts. The CDR3 DNA sequence: TGTGCCAGCAGCGCGGGAGGGGCTGGTGGCTACACCTTC. Translating gives CASSAGGAGGYTF. The rearrangement uses TRBV9 and TRBJ1-2; the D gene is possibly TRBD1 (5 bases). V lost 3 bases and J 7 bases, leaving 13 bases between the germline ends. Germline V gene data show CDR1 as SGDLS and CDR2 as YYNGEE. The CDR3 covers 13 residues. Looking up the rest from reference TRBV9 and TRBJ1-2 gives the full variable domain: DSGVTQTPKHLITATGQRVTLRCSPRSGDLSVYWYQQSLDQGLQFLIQYYNGEERAKGNILERFSAQQFPDLHSELNLSSLELGDSALYFCASSAGGAGGYTFGSGTRLTVV.

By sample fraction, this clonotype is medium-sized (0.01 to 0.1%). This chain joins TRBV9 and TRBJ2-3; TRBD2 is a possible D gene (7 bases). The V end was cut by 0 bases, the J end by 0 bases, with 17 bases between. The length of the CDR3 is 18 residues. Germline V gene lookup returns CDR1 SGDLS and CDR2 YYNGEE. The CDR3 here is CASSVEVGGHASTDTQYF. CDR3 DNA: TGTGCCAGCAGCGTAGAAGTGGGGGGGCACGCCAGCACAGATACGCAGTATTTT.

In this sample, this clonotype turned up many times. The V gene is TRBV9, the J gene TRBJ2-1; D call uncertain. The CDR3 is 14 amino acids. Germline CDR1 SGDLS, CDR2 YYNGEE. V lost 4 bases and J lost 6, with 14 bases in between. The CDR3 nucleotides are TGTGCCAGCAGCCCTCCTGGCTCCCCCAATGAGCAGTTCTTC. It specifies CASSPPGSPNEQFF. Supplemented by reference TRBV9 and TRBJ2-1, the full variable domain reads DSGVTQTPKHLITATGQRVTLRCSPRSGDLSVYWYQQSLDQGLQFLIQYYNGEERAKGNILERFSAQQFPDLHSELNLSSLELGDSALYFCASSPPGSPNEQFFGPGTRLTVL.

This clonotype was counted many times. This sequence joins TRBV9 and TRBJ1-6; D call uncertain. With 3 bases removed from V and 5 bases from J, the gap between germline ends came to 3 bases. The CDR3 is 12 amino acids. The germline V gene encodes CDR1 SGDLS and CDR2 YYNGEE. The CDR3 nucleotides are TGTGCCAGCAGCGAGAATAATTCACCCCTCCACTTT. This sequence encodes CASSENNSPLHF. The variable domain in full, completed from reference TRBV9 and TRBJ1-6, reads DSGVTQTPKHLITATGQRVTLRCSPRSGDLSVYWYQQSLDQGLQFLIQYYNGEERAKGNILERFSAQQFPDLHSELNLSSLELGDSALYFCASSENNSPLHFGNGTRLTVT.

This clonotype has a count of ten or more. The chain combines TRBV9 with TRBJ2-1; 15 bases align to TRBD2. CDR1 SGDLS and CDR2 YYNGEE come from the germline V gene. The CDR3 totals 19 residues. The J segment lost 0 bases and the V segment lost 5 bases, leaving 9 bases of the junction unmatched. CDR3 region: CASSDPGLAGGISYNEQFF. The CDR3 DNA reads TGTGCCAGCAGTGACCCGGGACTAGCGGGGGGAATCTCCTACAATGAGCAGTTCTTC. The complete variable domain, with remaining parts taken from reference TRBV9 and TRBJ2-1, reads DSGVTQTPKHLITATGQRVTLRCSPRSGDLSVYWYQQSLDQGLQFLIQYYNGEERAKGNILERFSAQQFPDLHSELNLSSLELGDSALYFCASSDPGLAGGISYNEQFFGPGTRLTVL.

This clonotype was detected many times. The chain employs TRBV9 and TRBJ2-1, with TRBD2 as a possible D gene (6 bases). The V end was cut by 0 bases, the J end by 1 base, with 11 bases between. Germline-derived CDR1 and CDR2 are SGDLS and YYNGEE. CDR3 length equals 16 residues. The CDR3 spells CASSVDSGRSYNEQFF. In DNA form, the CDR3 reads TGTGCCAGCAGCGTAGATAGCGGACGATCCTACAATGAGCAGTTCTTC.

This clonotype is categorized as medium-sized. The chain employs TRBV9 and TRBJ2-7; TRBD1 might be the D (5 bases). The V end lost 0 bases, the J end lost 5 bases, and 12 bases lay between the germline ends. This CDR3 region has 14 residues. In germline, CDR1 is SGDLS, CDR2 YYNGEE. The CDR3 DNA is TGTGCCAGCAGCGTAGTAGGGGTTGGGGACGAGCAGTACTTC. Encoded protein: CASSVVGVGDEQYF.

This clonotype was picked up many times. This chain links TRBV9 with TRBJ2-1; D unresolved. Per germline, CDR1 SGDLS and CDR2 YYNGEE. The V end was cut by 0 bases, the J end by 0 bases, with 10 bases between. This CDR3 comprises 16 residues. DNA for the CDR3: TGTGCCAGCAGCGTAGAGGGATTAAGCTCCTACAATGAGCAGTTCTTC. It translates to CASSVEGLSSYNEQFF.